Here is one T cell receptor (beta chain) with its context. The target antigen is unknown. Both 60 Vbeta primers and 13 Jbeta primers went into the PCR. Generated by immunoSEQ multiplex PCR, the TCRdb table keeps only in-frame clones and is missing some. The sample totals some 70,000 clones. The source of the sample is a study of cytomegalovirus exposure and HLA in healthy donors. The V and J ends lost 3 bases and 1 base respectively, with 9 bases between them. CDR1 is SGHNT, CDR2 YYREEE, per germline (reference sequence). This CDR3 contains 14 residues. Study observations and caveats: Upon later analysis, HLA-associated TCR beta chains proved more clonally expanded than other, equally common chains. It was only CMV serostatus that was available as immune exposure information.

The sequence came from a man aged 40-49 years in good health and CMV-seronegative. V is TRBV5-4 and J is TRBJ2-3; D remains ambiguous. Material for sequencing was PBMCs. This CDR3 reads CASSSPTGTDTQYF. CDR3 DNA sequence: TGTGCCAGCAGCTCTCCAACAGGCACAGATACGCAGTATTTT.